These 26 T cell receptor beta chains originate from one sample sequenced in a study of shared clonotypes between healthy human individuals. Assay: immunoSEQ multiplex PCR; the TCRdb copy retains only in-frame clones and omits some. The table lists roughly 760,000 clones, over 65% of them singletons. The material sequenced was memory CD4+ T cells sorted from blood. Subset noted: CD45RA-negative fraction. The receptors were gathered from a woman under 40 in good health.

This clone was found many times. This chain connects TRBV6-6 to TRBJ2-1; 9 bases line up with TRBD2. V trimming: 6 bases; J trimming: 7 bases; junction bases outside the gene matches: 10. Germline V lookup: CDR1 MNHNY, CDR2 SVGAGI (reference sequence). CDR3 length: 15 residues. The CDR3 DNA reads TGTGCCAGCAGACGAGCCGGGACTAGCTTTAATGAGCAGTTCTTC. Translation: CASRRAGTSFNEQFF.

This clone was recorded only once. V usage is TRBV9 and J usage is TRBJ2-1, with D maybe TRBD2 (6 bases). V shed 0 bases and J shed 0 bases, with 13 bases lying between them. Germline V gene data show CDR1 as SGDLS and CDR2 as YYNGEE. CDR3 length equals 17 residues. The CDR3 region is CASSVVTGVGSYNEQFF. CDR3 DNA: TGTGCCAGCAGCGTAGTCACGGGAGTGGGCTCCTACAATGAGCAGTTCTTC.

There are a few counts of this clone. This sequence joins TRBV29-1 and TRBJ2-3; maybe TRBD1 (5 bases). The CDR3 contains 14 residues. Germline CDR1 reads SQVTM; CDR2 reads ANQGSEA. Trimming pared 5 bases from V and 4 bases from J, leaving 16 bases between. CDR3 sequence: CSVSESGAPDTQYF. The CDR3 DNA reads as TGCAGCGTTTCTGAGAGTGGGGCCCCAGATACGCAGTATTTT.

The chain joins TRBV5-5 to TRBJ2-7; possible D gene TRBD2, 5 bases. Trimming removed 4 bases from V and 11 bases from J, with 25 bases in between. The CDR3 runs to 15 residues. CDR1 SGHKS and CDR2 YYEKEE come from the germline V gene (reference sequence). DNA for the CDR3: TGTGCCAGCAGCGCGCCTTCCGGGGTACTGAGCAGTGAGTACTTC. Its translation is CASSAPSGVLSSEYF.

This clone was detected only once. The chain couples TRBV7-3 to TRBJ2-3; D tentatively fits TRBD1 or TRBD2 (5 bases each). V gave up 0 bases and J gave up 1 base, with 14 bases separating them. This CDR3 has 17 residues. Germline V gene lookup returns CDR1 SGHTA and CDR2 FQGTGA. CDR3 DNA: TGTGCCAGCAGCTTAACATCGTCCGGGGCGGGCACAGATACGCAGTATTTT. Residues: CASSLTSSGAGTDTQYF.

The J gene is TRBJ1-6, the V gene TRBV15, with 7 bases lining up with TRBD1. V lost 0 bases to trimming and J lost 11 bases; unmatched junction nucleotides: 7. Per the germline V gene, CDR1 is LNHNV and CDR2 is YYDKDF (reference sequence). The CDR3 contains 15 residues. The CDR3 DNA sequence: TGTGCCACCAGCAGAGATGGCAGGGGGACGGCACCCCTCCACTTT. It translates to CATSRDGRGTAPLHF.

The gene calls are TRBV9 and TRBJ2-5, with D possibly matching TRBD1 (6 bases). Germline V gene data show CDR1 as SGDLS and CDR2 as YYNGEE. This CDR3 comprises 15 residues. The V and J ends lost 2 bases and 4 bases respectively, with 15 bases between them. The CDR3 nucleotides read TGTGCCAGCAGCGTCGCACAGGGTGCGGGAGAGACCCAGTACTTC. It yields the protein CASSVAQGAGETQYF.

As concerns this clone: This probably arose from a read error, given a far larger clone one base away. Written as DNA, the CDR3 is TGTGCCAGCAGCCAGACAGAGAACACTGAAGCTTTCTTT. Amino acids: CASSQTENTEAFF. V and J are TRBV5-8 and TRBJ1-1, with a weak D call TRBD1 (5 bases). V lost 4 bases and J lost 1, with 8 bases in between. CDR1 and CDR2 (germline): SGHTS, YDEGEE. This CDR3 region has 13 residues.

This rearrangement joins TRBV5-1 to TRBJ1-4; D call uncertain. CDR3 length equals 14 residues. Trimming left V 6 bases short and J 8 bases short, with 17 bases between. The V gene's germline CDR1 is SGHRS and CDR2 YFSETQ. The CDR3, as DNA: TGCGCCAGCAAAGTCGGGATTAATAAGGAAAAACTGTTTTTT. Translated, it gives CASKVGINKEKLFF.

In nucleotides, the CDR3 is TGTGCCAGCGCCCGAGCTGCTGTAGAATTCGAGCAGTACTTC. It specifies CASARAAVEFEQYF. The V gene is TRBV18, the J gene TRBJ2-7; D is unresolved. The V end was cut by 8 bases, the J end by 6 bases, with 20 bases between. Germline V gives CDR1 KGHSH, CDR2 LQKENI. This CDR3 region has 14 residues.

V gene TRBV5-8 combines with J gene TRBJ2-1; 12 bases align to TRBD2. Germline loops: CDR1 SGHTS, CDR2 YDEGEE. The length of the CDR3 is 15 residues. Germline trimming cut 3 bases from V and 6 bases from J; bases unmatched to any gene: 4. Here the CDR3 reads CASSSRLAGVNEQFF. In nucleotides, the CDR3 is TGTGCCAGCAGCTCGAGACTAGCGGGAGTCAATGAGCAGTTCTTC. Drawing the rest from reference TRBV5-8 and TRBJ2-1, the complete variable domain is EAGVTQSPTHLIKTRGQQATLRCSPISGHTSVYWYQQALGLGLQFLLWYDEGEERNRGNFPPRFSGRQFPNYSSELNVNALELEDSALYLCASSSRLAGVNEQFFGPGTRLTVL.

CDR3 loop: CASSIGAGYGNTIYF. CDR3 coding DNA: TGTGCCAGTAGTATCGGAGCCGGGTATGGAAACACCATATATTTT. This chain connects TRBV19 to TRBJ1-3; D remains unclear. The CDR3 runs to 15 residues. Germline CDR1 LNHDA, CDR2 SQIVND (reference sequence). V lost 3 bases to trimming and J lost 3 bases, with 12 bases between them.

This clone was counted a single time. The V and J genes are TRBV5-1 and TRBJ2-7; D is possibly TRBD2 (5 bases). Trimming removed 0 bases from V and 0 bases from J, with 10 bases in between. The CDR3 consists of 15 residues. Per the germline V gene, CDR1 is SGHRS and CDR2 is YFSETQ. For the CDR3, the DNA is TGCGCCAGCAGCTTGGCGGCGGGCCTCTCCTACGAGCAGTACTTC. Its translation is CASSLAAGLSYEQYF.

The chain links TRBV4-1 to TRBJ1-3, with D possibly TRBD1 on 5 matching bases. The CDR3 covers 14 residues. The V end lost 4 bases, the J end lost 4 bases, and 11 bases lay between the germline ends. Germline CDR1 is MGHRA and CDR2 is YSYEKL. CDR3 bases: TGCGCCAGCAGCCCCCCGACAGAAGGAAACACCATATATTTT. This encodes CASSPPTEGNTIYF.

The chain links TRBV9 to TRBJ2-2; no firm D call. The CDR3 loop spans 13 amino acids. V lost 2 bases, J lost 4 bases, and 6 bases lay in between. CDR1 is SGDLS, CDR2 YYNGEE, per germline. The CDR3 region has the DNA TGTGCCAGCAGCGTCACAACCACCGGGGAGCTGTTTTTT. Its protein product is CASSVTTTGELFF.

The V call is TRBV27, the J call TRBJ1-2; a possible D gene is TRBD1 (5 bases). The CDR3 has 14 residues. Deletions cut 3 bases from V and 1 base from J, with 9 bases between. Germline-derived CDR1 and CDR2 are MNHEY and SMNVEV (reference sequence). The CDR3 nucleotides are TGTGCCAGCAGTTTCGCAGGGATTAACTATGGCTACACCTTC. The encoded protein is CASSFAGINYGYTF.

The J gene is TRBJ2-1, the V gene TRBV25-1; D perhaps matches TRBD2 (5 bases). Trimming cost V 2 bases and J 1 base, with 12 bases left between them. Germline V gives CDR1 MGHDK, CDR2 SYGVNS. The CDR3 has 16 residues. The CDR3 DNA sequence: TGTGCCAGCAGTGAACAGGCTAGCTGGTCCTACAATGAGCAGTTCTTC. It yields the protein CASSEQASWSYNEQFF.

The CDR3 loop is CAISRGTTSNQPQHF. In DNA form, the CDR3 reads TGTGCCATCTCCAGAGGGACAACCAGCAATCAGCCCCAGCATTTT. This chain uses TRBV10-3 with TRBJ1-5, with D possibly TRBD1 on 6 matching bases. Trimming removed 8 bases from V and 1 base from J, with 15 bases in between. CDR3 size: 15 residues. Germline V gives CDR1 ENHRY, CDR2 SYGVKD.

The CDR3 spells CASSGSSSGNTIYF. The CDR3 coding sequence is TGTGCCAGCAGCGGGAGTAGCTCTGGAAACACCATATATTTT. V and J are TRBV7-8 and TRBJ1-3; D remains ambiguous. The CDR3 consists of 14 residues. Germline lookup yields CDR1 SGHVS and CDR2 FQNEAQ. Trimming took off 5 bases at V and 0 bases at J, with 8 bases between the two ends.

The DNA of the CDR3 is TGTGCCAGCAGTACAACAGGGGGCCCTGGAAACACCATATATTTT. Translation gives CASSTTGGPGNTIYF. J is TRBJ1-3 and V is TRBV28, with 9 positions matching TRBD1. This CDR3 contains 15 residues. Germline values: CDR1 MDHEN, CDR2 SYDVKM. The J segment lost 2 bases and the V segment lost 5 bases, leaving 4 bases of the junction unmatched. Full variable domain (remainder filled in from reference TRBV28 and TRBJ1-3): DVKVTQSSRYLVKRTGEKVFLECVQDMDHENMFWYRQDPGLGLRLIYFSYDVKMKEKGDIPEGYSVSREKKERFSLILESASTNQTSMYLCASSTTGGPGNTIYFGEGSWLTVV.

The V gene is TRBV5-1, the J gene TRBJ1-1; the D is unclear. The CDR3 has 15 residues. With 0 bases removed from V and 6 bases from J, the gap between germline ends came to 15 bases. CDR1 is SGHRS, CDR2 YFSETQ, per germline. The CDR3 DNA reads as TGCGCCAGCAGCTTGGTCGATGGGGATAGTTCTGAAGCTTTCTTT. Its translation: CASSLVDGDSSEAFF.

This clone was observed a single time. V gene TRBV6-1 combines with J gene TRBJ2-2; 7 bases line up with TRBD2. CDR1 and CDR2 from the germline V gene are MNHNS and SASEGT. Losses at the gene ends were 0 bases for V and 6 bases for J; bases not matched to a gene: 4. The CDR3 length is 15 residues. Here the CDR3 reads CASSEAGRVSGELFF. The CDR3 DNA follows: TGTGCCAGCAGTGAAGCGGGGAGGGTATCCGGGGAGCTGTTTTTT.

Note on this clone: A far more abundant clone sits one base away, making this likely a read error. Other DNA variants within this sample encode the same CDR3. The V gene is TRBV4-1, the J gene TRBJ2-7, with TRBD2 matching 11 bases. The CDR3 has 14 residues. In germline, CDR1 is MGHRA, CDR2 YSYEKL. The CDR3 DNA sequence: TGCGCCAGCAGCCTTCGACTAGCGGGGTACGAGCAGTACTTT. It codes for CASSLRLAGYEQYF.

The V call is TRBV29-1, the J call TRBJ2-1, with TRBD2 matching 12 bases. With 6 bases clipped from V and 0 bases from J, the junction kept 3 bases outside the gene matches. CDR3 size: 15 residues. CDR1 and CDR2 (germline): SQVTM, ANQGSEA. CDR3: CSVTSGGSSYNEQFF. Here the CDR3 DNA reads TGCAGCGTGACTAGCGGGGGCAGCTCCTACAATGAGCAGTTCTTC.

This clone was detected only once. This chain uses TRBV5-1 with TRBJ1-4; D is possibly TRBD1 (6 bases). There are 17 residues in the CDR3. Germline V gene data show CDR1 as SGHRS and CDR2 as YFSETQ. The V end was cut by 1 base, the J end by 6 bases, with 19 bases between. The CDR3 bases are TGCGCCAGCAGCTTGCGGACCCGGACAGACAGTTATGAAAAACTGTTTTTT. This codes for CASSLRTRTDSYEKLFF.

The V and J genes are TRBV5-1 and TRBJ2-6; TRBD1 is a possible D gene (5 bases). V gave up 4 bases and J gave up 3 bases, with 26 bases separating them. This CDR3 has 20 residues. In germline, CDR1 is SGHRS, CDR2 YFSETQ. CDR3 residues: CASSPYPTDLLLGGANVLTF. CDR3 sequence (DNA): TGCGCCAGCAGCCCGTATCCGACAGATCTACTTCTTGGTGGGGCCAACGTCCTGACTTTC.